The rows below give T cell receptor beta chains drawn from one sample of a study of blood T cell repertoires in COVID-19. Some clones are missing from TCRdb's copy, which holds only in-frame ones; the method was immunoSEQ multiplex PCR. The sample has about 200,000 clones; 90% are singletons. Specimen: peripheral blood. These receptor sequences come from a man over 45 with acute or convalescent COVID-19. The CDR3 runs from the conserved cysteine through the conserved F or W. Each record gives: V gene, D gene, clone size, J gene, CDR3 protein, CDR3 DNA. D genes are given only for firm matches. Size tells how often a clone was seen (once, few, many) or the class of an expanded clone, and some rows leave it out.

TRBV27	.	once	TRBJ1-6	CASKTGLNSPLHF	TGTGCCAGCAAGACAGGACTGAATTCACCCCTCCACTTT
TRBV30	TRBD2	.	TRBJ2-3	CAWSGLAGGLETQYF	TGTGCCTGGAGCGGACTAGCGGGAGGCCTGGAGACGCAGTATTTT
TRBV28	.	.	TRBJ1-5	CASRYRDNYSNQPQHF	TGTGCCAGCAGATACCGGGACAACTATAGCAATCAGCCCCAGCATTTT
TRBV5-3	TRBD1	.	TRBJ1-6	CARSSPFGQGQSSYNSPLHF	TGTGCCAGAAGCTCTCCCTTCGGACAGGGACAAAGCTCCTATAATTCACCCCTCCACTTT
TRBV18	TRBD1	.	TRBJ1-6	CASSPTGSRGNSPLHF	TGTGCCAGCTCACCAACTGGGAGCAGGGGGAATTCACCCCTCCACTTT
TRBV3-1/TRBV3-2	.	.	TRBJ1-2	CASSPTDARRYGYTF	TGTGCCAGCAGCCCCACAGACGCCAGAAGATATGGCTACACCTTC
TRBV28	.	.	TRBJ1-5	CASSPGFFRNQPQHF	TGTGCCAGCAGTCCAGGGTTTTTTAGGAATCAGCCCCAGCATTTT
TRBV19	.	.	TRBJ1-5	CASSIEWGHNQPQHF	TGTGCCAGTAGTATAGAATGGGGCCACAATCAGCCCCAGCATTTT
TRBV19	.	.	TRBJ2-1	CASSIDLPGSYNEQFF	TGTGCCAGTAGTATAGATCTCCCGGGGTCCTACAATGAGCAGTTCTTC
TRBV2	.	.	TRBJ1-3	CASRRDGLGALGNTIYF	TGTGCCAGCAGACGAGACGGACTGGGGGCGCTTGGAAACACCATATATTTT
TRBV24-1	TRBD2	.	TRBJ2-5	CATSGGTSGSRGVETQYF	TGTGCCACCAGTGGTGGGACTAGCGGGAGTAGGGGAGTAGAGACCCAGTACTTC
TRBV5-1	TRBD2	.	TRBJ2-2	CASNTAGAGNTGELFF	TGCGCCAGCAACACGGCGGGAGCTGGAAACACCGGGGAGCTGTTTTTT
TRBV7-3	.	.	TRBJ1-6	CASSHDRSYNSPLHF	TGTGCCAGCAGCCACGACAGGAGCTATAATTCACCCCTCCACTTT
TRBV2	TRBD1	.	TRBJ2-3	CASREDRDTDTQYF	TGTGCCAGCAGGGAGGACAGGGACACAGATACGCAGTATTTT
TRBV25-1	.	.	TRBJ1-2	CASSVGGADGYTF	TGTGCCAGCAGTGTTGGGGGGGCGGATGGCTACACCTTC
TRBV27	.	.	TRBJ1-5	CASSPDIRNQPQHF	TGTGCCAGCAGTCCCGACATCCGCAATCAGCCCCAGCATTTT
TRBV28	.	.	TRBJ2-6	CASMSPTGANVLTF	TGTGCCAGCATGAGCCCGACTGGGGCCAACGTCCTGACTTTC
TRBV27	.	.	TRBJ2-3	CASRLARSTDTQYF	TGTGCCAGCAGACTAGCCCGAAGCACAGATACGCAGTATTTT
TRBV6-1	.	.	TRBJ1-2	CASSEVLQGFHGYTF	TGTGCCAGCAGTGAAGTACTACAGGGTTTTCATGGCTACACCTTC
TRBV7-3	.	.	TRBJ2-3	CASSLSGSRSDTQYF	TGTGCCAGCAGCTTAAGTGGGAGTAGGTCAGATACGCAGTATTTT
TRBV5-1	.	.	TRBJ2-2	CASSLGQLNTGELFF	TGCGCCAGCAGCTTGGGACAGCTAAACACCGGGGAGCTGTTTTTT
TRBV19	TRBD1	.	TRBJ1-1	CASRKGTATEAFF	TGTGCCAGTAGAAAAGGGACAGCAACTGAAGCTTTCTTT
TRBV28	.	.	TRBJ1-5	CASSLLDRNSNQPQHF	TGTGCCAGCAGTTTACTCGACAGGAATAGCAATCAGCCCCAGCATTTT
TRBV19	.	.	TRBJ1-5	CASHLRGQPQHF	TGTGCCAGCCACCTACGAGGCCAGCCCCAGCATTTT
TRBV6-5	TRBD2	.	TRBJ2-1	CASSYKGTSSYNEQFF	TGTGCCAGCAGTTACAAGGGGACTAGCTCCTACAATGAGCAGTTCTTC
TRBV5-1	.	.	TRBJ2-1	CASSPREGDGNEQFF	TGCGCCAGCAGCCCCCGGGAAGGTGACGGCAATGAGCAGTTCTTC
TRBV7-3	TRBD1	.	TRBJ1-1	CASSSTRVGQGNTEAFF	TGTGCCAGCAGCTCAACCCGAGTGGGACAGGGGAACACTGAAGCTTTCTTT
TRBV10-3	TRBD1	.	TRBJ1-2	CAISESRRGGYTF	TGTGCCATCAGTGAGTCTCGCAGGGGGGGCTACACCTTC
TRBV27	TRBD1	.	TRBJ1-2	CASSLWSEGAMRGYTF	TGTGCCAGCAGTTTATGGTCCGAGGGGGCGATGCGGGGCTACACCTTC
TRBV18	TRBD1	.	TRBJ1-1	CASSRTTGINTEAFF	TGTGCCAGCTCACGAACGACAGGGATAAACACTGAAGCTTTCTTT
TRBV7-2	.	.	TRBJ2-2	CASSLHGSGELFF	TGTGCCAGCAGCTTGCACGGGTCCGGGGAGCTGTTTTTT
TRBV15	.	.	TRBJ1-5	CATSRGDRVRDQPQHF	TGTGCCACCAGCAGAGGTGACCGTGTGAGGGATCAGCCCCAGCATTTT
TRBV19	.	.	TRBJ2-6	CASSISSGSGANVLTF	TGTGCCAGTAGTATTTCGTCCGGCTCTGGGGCCAACGTCCTGACTTTC
TRBV5-8	TRBD1	.	TRBJ2-2	CASRAGTGGRRDTGELFF	TGTGCCAGCAGAGCCGGGACAGGGGGCAGAAGGGACACCGGGGAGCTGTTTTTT
TRBV7-9	TRBD1	.	TRBJ1-1	CASSTRGTDEAFF	TGTGCCAGCAGTACCCGAGGGACAGATGAAGCTTTCTTT
TRBV27	TRBD1	.	TRBJ1-2	CASHRTGDLTANYGYTF	TGTGCCAGCCACCGGACAGGGGACTTAACAGCTAACTATGGCTACACCTTC
TRBV28	.	.	TRBJ1-1	CASSFGQFMNTEAFF	TGTGCCAGCAGTTTCGGACAGTTTATGAACACTGAAGCTTTCTTT
TRBV5-5	TRBD1	.	TRBJ2-6	CASSSTGGRSGANVLTF	TGTGCCAGCAGCTCTACAGGGGGACGCTCTGGGGCCAACGTCCTGACTTTC
TRBV7-2	TRBD2	.	TRBJ2-3	CASSLGAGAGGNTQYF	TGTGCCAGCAGCTTAGGAGCGGGGGCTGGGGGAAATACGCAGTATTTT
TRBV29-1	.	.	TRBJ1-2	CSVEELMGYTF	TGCAGCGTTGAAGAACTTATGGGCTACACCTTC
TRBV29-1	TRBD1	.	TRBJ2-4	CNKGGRYIQYF	TGCAACAAAGGGGGCAGATACATTCAGTACTTC
TRBV5-4	.	.	TRBJ2-3	CASSRGTDTQYF	TGTGCCAGCAGCCGGGGGACAGATACGCAGTATTTT
TRBV7-9	.	.	TRBJ1-5	CASSLSGTSGGDQPQHF	TGTGCCAGCAGCTTAAGTGGGACGAGTGGGGGCGATCAGCCCCAGCATTTT
TRBV29-1	.	.	TRBJ2-2	CSVMESYANTGELFF	TGCAGCGTTATGGAGAGCTACGCGAACACCGGGGAGCTGTTTTTT
TRBV30	TRBD1	.	TRBJ2-5	CAWSTGGGETQYF	TGTGCCTGGAGTACAGGGGGAGGAGAGACCCAGTACTTC
TRBV19	.	once	TRBJ1-1	CASTIAPVANTEAFF	TGTGCCAGTACAATAGCCCCGGTGGCGAACACTGAAGCTTTCTTT
TRBV4-2	.	.	TRBJ2-7	CASSQDGSSSYEQYF	TGTGCCAGCAGCCAAGATGGTAGCAGCTCCTACGAGCAGTACTTC
TRBV12-3/TRBV12-4	.	.	TRBJ2-5	CASSPGSGETQYF	TGTGCCAGCAGTCCGGGTAGCGGAGAGACCCAGTACTTC
TRBV15	.	.	TRBJ1-5	CATSRDSSASGPQHF	TGTGCCACCAGCAGAGATTCCTCCGCCTCGGGGCCCCAGCATTTT
TRBV4-2	.	.	TRBJ1-3	CASSPEDSGNTIYF	TGTGCCAGCAGCCCTGAGGACTCTGGAAACACCATATATTTT
TRBV10-3	TRBD1	.	TRBJ1-5	CAISKGQSNQPQHF	TGTGCCATCAGCAAGGGACAGTCCAATCAGCCCCAGCATTTT
TRBV24-1	TRBD1	.	TRBJ1-1	CATSDNRGREEAFF	TGTGCCACCAGTGACAACAGGGGGCGTGAGGAAGCTTTCTTT